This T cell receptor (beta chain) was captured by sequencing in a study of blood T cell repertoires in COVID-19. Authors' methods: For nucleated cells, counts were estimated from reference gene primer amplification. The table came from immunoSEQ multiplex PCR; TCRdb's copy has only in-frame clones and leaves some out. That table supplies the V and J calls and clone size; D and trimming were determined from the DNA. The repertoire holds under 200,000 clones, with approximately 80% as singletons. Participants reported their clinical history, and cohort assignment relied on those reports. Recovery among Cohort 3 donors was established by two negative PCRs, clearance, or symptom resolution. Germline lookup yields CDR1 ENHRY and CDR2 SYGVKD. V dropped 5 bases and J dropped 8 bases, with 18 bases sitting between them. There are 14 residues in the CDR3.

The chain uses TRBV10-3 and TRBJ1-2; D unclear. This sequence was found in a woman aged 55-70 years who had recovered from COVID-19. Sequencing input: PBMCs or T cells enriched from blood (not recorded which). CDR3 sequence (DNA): TGTGCCATCAGTCCCTTCACCCCGACGGAGGGCTACACCTTC. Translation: CAISPFTPTEGYTF.